The clone carrying this T cell receptor (beta chain) has a single count. Its antigen is not identified. The CDR3 end shows no conserved phenylalanine or tryptophan, and so a read error is likely. These data are taken from a study of CD8+CD57+ T cells in acquired aplastic anemia. V lost 6 bases, J lost 6 bases, and 8 bases lay in between. This CDR3 has 12 amino acids. From germline, CDR1 is MNHEY and CDR2 SVGEGT. Only patients with CD8+CD57+ cell expansion on flow cytometry were chosen for sequencing. Study-level points and caveats: Both patients and controls carried the same twenty-nine CD8+ CDR3 sequences. Statistical testing detected no significant gap in CD8+ Simpson's diversity between patients and controls.

Genomic DNA, the template, was used for profiling of the TCR beta VDJ and CDR3. TCRdb re-called the reads with MiXCR, one entry per CDR3 protein. Altogether 150,000 to 200,000 distinct CDR3 sequences are present, about 44% being singletons, with the ten largest covering 13%. Sequenced sample: sorted CD4+, CD8+, or CD8+CD57+ T cells (not recorded which) from PBMCs. The clonotype was recovered from a human donor with aplastic anemia. The chain uses TRBV6-2 or TRBV6-3 and TRBJ2-2, with D unresolved. CDR3 in amino acids: CASRYPAGELFL. The CDR3, as DNA: TGTGCCAGCAGATACCCGGCCGGGGAGCTGTTTTTG.